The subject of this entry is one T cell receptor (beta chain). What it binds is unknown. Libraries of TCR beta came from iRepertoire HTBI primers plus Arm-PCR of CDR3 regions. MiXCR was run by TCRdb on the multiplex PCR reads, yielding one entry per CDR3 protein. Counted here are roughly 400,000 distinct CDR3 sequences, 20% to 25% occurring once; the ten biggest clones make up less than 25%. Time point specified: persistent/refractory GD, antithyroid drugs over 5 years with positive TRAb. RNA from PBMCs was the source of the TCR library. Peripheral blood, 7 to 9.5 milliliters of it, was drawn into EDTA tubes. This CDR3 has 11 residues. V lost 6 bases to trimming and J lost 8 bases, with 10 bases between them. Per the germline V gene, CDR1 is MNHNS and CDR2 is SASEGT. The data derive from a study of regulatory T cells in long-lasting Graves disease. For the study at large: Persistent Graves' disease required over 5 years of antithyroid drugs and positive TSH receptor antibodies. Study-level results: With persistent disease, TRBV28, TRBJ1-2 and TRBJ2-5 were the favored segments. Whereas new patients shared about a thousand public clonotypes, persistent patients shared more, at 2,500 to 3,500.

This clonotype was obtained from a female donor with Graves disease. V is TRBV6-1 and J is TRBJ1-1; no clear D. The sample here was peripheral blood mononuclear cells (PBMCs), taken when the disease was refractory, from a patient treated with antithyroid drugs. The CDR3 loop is CASRRMGEAFF. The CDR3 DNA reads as TGTGCCAGCAGGAGAATGGGAGAAGCTTTCTTT.